This T cell receptor (beta chain) is drawn from a study of blood T cells in healthy people across ages. Extraction yielded at least 5 micrograms of total RNA per sample. Germline V gene data show CDR1 as LGHDT and CDR2 as YNNKEL (reference sequence). The CDR3 covers 15 residues. Then a second PCR, running roughly 7 to 11 cycles, was carried out with a sample-barcoded 5' primer and a J-beta primer mix. TCRdb reprocessed the 5' RACE reads via MiXCR and lists one record per CDR3 protein. This sample has 1.5 million to 2 million distinct CDR3 sequences; roughly 49% occur once, and the top ten carry roughly 2.1%.

The sample was blood. The TCR sequence derives from a woman aged 40-49 years in good health. The chain couples TRBV3-1 to TRBJ2-4; no clear D. The J call may be mistaken, given a closer DNA end match to TRBJ2-5. CDR3 protein: CASSQYELTRETQYF. The CDR3 bases are TGTGCCAGCAGCCAGTACGAGCTGACGCGGGAGACCCAGTACTTC.